A selection of T cell receptor beta chains follows, all from one sample in a study of metastatic and nonmetastatic thyroid tumors. Through MiXCR, TCRdb re-clonotyped the PCR reads. The sample comprises 20,000 or so clones, under 35% of which are singletons, and 5.5% to 6.5% rests with the top ten. Sequenced input: blood. The receptor source for this set is a female donor with papillary thyroid cancer or a benign thyroid nodule (not recorded which). Some clones in this sample may be carry-over from other donors' samples. Each CDR3 is given with its conserved first and last residue. Fields, in order: V gene, J gene, D gene, clone size, CDR3 DNA, CDR3 protein. A D gene is named only where the DNA matches it firmly. Some rows have no size entry. The others give once, few or many, or a class for an expanded clone.

v_call: TRBV28
j_call: TRBJ2-2
d_call: -
clone_size: -
cdr3_nt: TGTGCCAGCAGACCTTTACAGGGAAGCGAGAACACCGGGGAGCTGTTTTTT
cdr3_aa: CASRPLQGSENTGELFF

v_call: TRBV27
j_call: TRBJ1-1
d_call: -
clone_size: medium-sized
cdr3_nt: TGTGCCAGCAGTTTATTGGTGAGGGGTCGGGGGGAGAAGGTAGCTTTCTTT
cdr3_aa: CASSLLVRGRGEKVAFF

v_call: TRBV27
j_call: TRBJ1-3
d_call: -
clone_size: medium-sized
cdr3_nt: TGTGCCAGCAGTCTCTCAAGCTCTGGAAACACCATATATTTT
cdr3_aa: CASSLSSSGNTIYF

v_call: TRBV20-1
j_call: TRBJ2-1
d_call: TRBD2
clone_size: -
cdr3_nt: TGCAGTGCTAGAGGGACTAGCGGGGAAATCAATGAGCAGTTCTTC
cdr3_aa: CSARGTSGEINEQFF

v_call: TRBV28
j_call: TRBJ1-2
d_call: -
clone_size: -
cdr3_nt: TGTGCCAGCAGTTTAGACACCGATTCGTATGGCTACACCTTC
cdr3_aa: CASSLDTDSYGYTF

v_call: TRBV5-4
j_call: TRBJ2-7
d_call: -
clone_size: many
cdr3_nt: TGTGCCAGCAGCTTGGATGGTTACGAGCAGTACTTC
cdr3_aa: CASSLDGYEQYF

v_call: TRBV11-1
j_call: TRBJ1-3
d_call: TRBD1
clone_size: many
cdr3_nt: TGTGCCAGCAGCTCTGGGACAGCAAACTCTGGAAACACCATATATTTT
cdr3_aa: CASSSGTANSGNTIYF

v_call: TRBV20-1
j_call: TRBJ1-2
d_call: -
clone_size: many
cdr3_nt: TGCAGTGCGATTGAGGGAGGGAGACAAAGGGAGGGTGGCTACACCTTC
cdr3_aa: CSAIEGGRQREGGYTF

v_call: TRBV6-1
j_call: TRBJ1-2
d_call: -
clone_size: many
cdr3_nt: TGTGCCAGCAGCGAGCGGATCGGGGACGAGAGGGGCTACACCTTC
cdr3_aa: CASSERIGDERGYTF

v_call: TRBV20-1
j_call: TRBJ1-5
d_call: -
clone_size: many
cdr3_nt: TGCAGTGCTACCCTCCGGGACAACAATCAGCCCCAGCATTTT
cdr3_aa: CSATLRDNNQPQHF

v_call: TRBV28
j_call: TRBJ1-1
d_call: TRBD1
clone_size: -
cdr3_nt: TGTGCCAGCAGTTTAGACAGGGGGTACACTGAAGCTTTCTTT
cdr3_aa: CASSLDRGYTEAFF

v_call: TRBV2
j_call: TRBJ2-3
d_call: TRBD1
clone_size: medium-sized
cdr3_nt: TGTGCCAGCAGAAGGACAGGAAAAGATACGCAGTATTTT
cdr3_aa: CASRRTGKDTQYF

v_call: TRBV28
j_call: TRBJ1-3
d_call: -
clone_size: medium-sized
cdr3_nt: TGTGCCAGCTGGGCCCCTTCTGGAAACACCATATATTTT
cdr3_aa: CASWAPSGNTIYF

v_call: TRBV7-2
j_call: TRBJ1-6
d_call: -
clone_size: medium-sized
cdr3_nt: TGTGCCAGCAGCTTAGAACACACTAATAATTCACCCCTCCACTTT
cdr3_aa: CASSLEHTNNSPLHF

v_call: TRBV20-1
j_call: TRBJ1-4
d_call: -
clone_size: many
cdr3_nt: TGCAGTGCTAGAGATATGGGGAGGGGCGGTGAAAAACTGTTTTTT
cdr3_aa: CSARDMGRGGEKLFF

v_call: TRBV6-1
j_call: TRBJ2-7
d_call: -
clone_size: few
cdr3_nt: TGTGCCAGCAGATCTGGACAGTACGAGCAGTACTTC
cdr3_aa: CASRSGQYEQYF

v_call: TRBV15
j_call: TRBJ2-2
d_call: TRBD1
clone_size: -
cdr3_nt: TGTGCCACCAGCATTGACAGGGACGGCACCGGGGAGCTGTTTTTT
cdr3_aa: CATSIDRDGTGELFF

v_call: TRBV12-3/TRBV12-4
j_call: TRBJ2-7
d_call: -
clone_size: few
cdr3_nt: TGTGCCAGCAGTTTGGACAGAATAGAGCAGTACTTC
cdr3_aa: CASSLDRIEQYF

v_call: TRBV12-3/TRBV12-4
j_call: TRBJ2-7
d_call: -
clone_size: few
cdr3_nt: TGTGCCAGCCTGAAAACCATCGGATCCTACGAGCAGTACTTC
cdr3_aa: CASLKTIGSYEQYF

v_call: TRBV30
j_call: TRBJ2-7
d_call: -
clone_size: few
cdr3_nt: TGTGCCTGGAGTACTGGAGGAGGAGGCTACGAGCAGTACTTC
cdr3_aa: CAWSTGGGGYEQYF

v_call: TRBV5-1
j_call: TRBJ2-7
d_call: TRBD2
clone_size: -
cdr3_nt: TGCGCCAGCACTTTGGTAGCGGGAGGGCCAGGGGAGCAGTACTTC
cdr3_aa: CASTLVAGGPGEQYF

v_call: TRBV9
j_call: TRBJ2-7
d_call: -
clone_size: many
cdr3_nt: TGTGCCAGCAGCGTTAGCCCCACCTACGAGCAGTACTTC
cdr3_aa: CASSVSPTYEQYF

v_call: TRBV19
j_call: TRBJ2-7
d_call: TRBD2
clone_size: few
cdr3_nt: TGTGCCACCGCGGGTAGCGGGAGAGCTCGGGAGCAGTACTTC
cdr3_aa: CATAGSGRAREQYF

v_call: TRBV20-1
j_call: TRBJ1-1
d_call: -
clone_size: -
cdr3_nt: TGCATCACCGCGGGGGTAACCGAAGCTTTCTTT
cdr3_aa: CITAGVTEAFF

v_call: TRBV6-4
j_call: TRBJ2-7
d_call: -
clone_size: medium-sized
cdr3_nt: TGTGCCAGCAGTGAGGAGGGGGCGTCATCCTACGAGCAGTACTTC
cdr3_aa: CASSEEGASSYEQYF

v_call: TRBV10-3
j_call: TRBJ2-1
d_call: -
clone_size: few
cdr3_nt: TGTGCCATCAGTTTGGGAGAGGACAATGAGAAGCTCTTC
cdr3_aa: CAISLGEDNEKLF

v_call: TRBV5-1
j_call: TRBJ1-2
d_call: -
clone_size: -
cdr3_nt: TGCGCCAGCAGCTTGGTCGGACAGCCTAACTATGGCTACACCTTC
cdr3_aa: CASSLVGQPNYGYTF

v_call: TRBV5-1
j_call: TRBJ2-1
d_call: TRBD1
clone_size: -
cdr3_nt: TGCGCCAGCAGCTTGGAACAGGGGGCTAGGTCGAATGAGCAGTTCTTC
cdr3_aa: CASSLEQGARSNEQFF

v_call: TRBV20-1
j_call: TRBJ1-1
d_call: -
clone_size: -
cdr3_nt: TGCGTCTGGGGGTTTTCGTCCACTGAAGCTTTCTTT
cdr3_aa: CVWGFSSTEAFF

v_call: TRBV13
j_call: TRBJ2-7
d_call: -
clone_size: -
cdr3_nt: TGTGCCAGCAGCCCTCGACTAGGACGTAACGAGCAGTACTTC
cdr3_aa: CASSPRLGRNEQYF

v_call: TRBV9
j_call: TRBJ2-7
d_call: -
clone_size: -
cdr3_nt: TGTGCCAGCAGCCCTCTTCACCGGGACAACGAGCAGTACTTC
cdr3_aa: CASSPLHRDNEQYF

v_call: TRBV7-8
j_call: TRBJ2-3
d_call: -
clone_size: few
cdr3_nt: TGTGCCAGCAGCTTAGCGCCGATCCAGGCAGATACGCAGTATTTT
cdr3_aa: CASSLAPIQADTQYF